One sample yielded the 18 T cell receptor beta chains listed below, sequenced in a study of blood T cell repertoires in COVID-19. The table came from immunoSEQ multiplex PCR; TCRdb's copy has only in-frame clones and leaves some out. The sample contains 100,000 to 150,000 clones, approximately 86% of which appear only once. The specimen was peripheral blood. These receptors came from a woman between 70 and 85 years old with COVID-19, enrolled during active disease.

The chain recombines TRBV28 with TRBJ1-4; D is undetermined. Germline CDR1 and CDR2: MDHEN and SYDVKM. Trimming cost V 5 bases and J 7 bases, with 17 bases left between them. The CDR3 is 15 amino acids. CDR3 sequence reads: CASSLPDLSGEKLFF. CDR3 DNA sequence: TGTGCCAGCAGTCTGCCCGACCTCTCGGGTGAAAAACTGTTTTTT.

A word on this clone: Its ends do not fully match the called genes, so a read error is possible. This chain connects TRBV15 to TRBJ1-2; 11 bases agree with TRBD1. The CDR3 has 13 amino acids. Per the germline V gene, CDR1 is LNHNV and CDR2 is YYDKDF (reference sequence). CDR3 sequence reads: CATGGQGAYRYTF. In nucleotides, the CDR3 is TGTGCCACCGGAGGACAGGGGGCCTATCGCTACACCTTC.

The chain couples TRBV28 to TRBJ2-7; D is possibly TRBD2 (7 bases). The V and J ends lost 4 bases and 2 bases respectively, with 15 bases between them. The CDR3 runs to 15 residues. Germline assignment: CDR1 MDHEN and CDR2 SYDVKM. CDR3: CASSYGGGGPYEQYF. CDR3 nucleotide sequence: TGTGCCAGCAGTTACGGGGGCGGGGGCCCCTACGAGCAGTACTTC.

The CDR3 DNA follows: TGTGCCAGCACCCCCGATATCCGGCCAAGGAGCGGGTCCTACGAGCAGTACTTC. It yields the protein CASTPDIRPRSGSYEQYF. This chain connects TRBV6-4 to TRBJ2-7, with D perhaps matching TRBD2 (6 bases). CDR1 and CDR2 (germline): MRHNA, SNTAGT. Trimming removed 7 bases from V and 1 base from J, with 26 bases in between. The CDR3 is 18 amino acids.

J is TRBJ1-1 and V is TRBV4-1, with 7 bases identical to TRBD1. Germline CDR1 MGHRA, CDR2 YSYEKL. CDR3 length: 16 residues. The V segment lost 2 bases and the J segment 5 bases; nucleotides outside the gene matches: 11. The CDR3 sequence: CASSQNWPGQKTEAFF. The CDR3 DNA reads as TGCGCCAGCAGCCAAAACTGGCCGGGACAGAAGACTGAAGCTTTCTTT.

The rearrangement uses TRBV6-5 and TRBJ1-5; TRBD1 is a possible D gene (5 bases). Germline CDR1 is MNHEY and CDR2 is SVGAGI. There are 13 residues in the CDR3. The ends were cut back, 5 bases at V and 8 bases at J, with 13 bases in the middle. The CDR3 is CASSPTALKPQHF. The CDR3 nucleotides read TGTGCCAGCAGTCCGACAGCTCTTAAGCCCCAGCATTTT.

The chain has TRBV5-1 and TRBJ1-6; D unresolved. The CDR3 has 15 amino acids. Trimming pared 1 base from V and 10 bases from J, leaving 15 bases between. Germline V CDR1 and CDR2: SGHRS, YFSETQ. The CDR3 here is CASSLLTGSGSPLHF. DNA for the CDR3: TGCGCCAGCAGCTTGCTGACGGGTAGTGGATCACCCCTCCACTTT.

This chain uses TRBV25-1 with TRBJ1-4; D not certain. Per the germline V gene, CDR1 is MGHDK and CDR2 is SYGVNS. V dropped 3 bases and J dropped 5 bases, with 10 bases sitting between them. The CDR3 loop spans 14 amino acids. CDR3 bases: TGTGCCAGCAGTGATAGGTTCGGGAATGAAAAACTGTTTTTT. It yields the protein CASSDRFGNEKLFF.

The chain carries TRBV19 and TRBJ1-2; D gene uncertain. Germline CDR1 is LNHDA and CDR2 is SQIVND (reference sequence). The CDR3 runs 15 residues. Trimming took off 10 bases at V and 7 bases at J, with 25 bases between the two ends. The CDR3 bases are TGTGCCACTCTAGCCGGGCGCCTGGTCCACGGTGGCTACACCTTC. Protein sequence: CATLAGRLVHGGYTF.

J is TRBJ1-3 and V is TRBV5-1; D uncertain. The germline V and J ends were trimmed by 5 bases and 1 base, with 4 bases remaining between them. There are 12 residues in the CDR3. Germline loops: CDR1 SGHRS, CDR2 YFSETQ. As DNA, the CDR3 is TGCGCCAGCAGTCAGTCTGGAAACACCATATATTTT. Translating it yields CASSQSGNTIYF.

The genes are TRBV7-2 and TRBJ1-4; 8 bases align to TRBD1. Germline values: CDR1 SGHTA, CDR2 FQGNSA. The CDR3 has 14 amino acids. Germline trimming cut 4 bases from V and 8 bases from J; bases unmatched to any gene: 6. The CDR3 spells CASSSQGAWEKLFF. The DNA of the CDR3 is TGTGCCAGCAGCTCTCAGGGGGCTTGGGAAAAACTGTTTTTT.

There are a few counts of this clone. The V gene is TRBV6-2 or TRBV6-3, the J gene TRBJ1-5; D uncertain. Looked up from germline, CDR1 is MNHEY and CDR2 is SVGEGT. The length of the CDR3 is 12 residues. The ends were cut back, 4 bases at V and 2 bases at J, with 3 bases in the middle. For the CDR3, the DNA is TGTGCCAGCAGTTCGGGCAATCAGCCCCAGCATTTT. Translating it yields CASSSGNQPQHF.

The J gene is TRBJ1-2, the V gene TRBV6-6, with TRBD1 identical over 8 bases. Germline lookup yields CDR1 MNHNY and CDR2 SVGAGI (reference sequence). V lost 5 bases to trimming and J lost 7 bases; unmatched junction nucleotides: 6. The CDR3 contains 13 residues. CDR3 loop: CASSQQGVVGYTF. Written as DNA, the CDR3 is TGTGCCAGCAGTCAACAGGGGGTGGTTGGCTACACCTTC.

In this sample, this clone turned up a few times. The chain employs TRBV2 and TRBJ2-1; 11 nucleotides line up with TRBD2. CDR3 length: 15 residues. V shed 3 bases, J shed 7 bases, and the junction held 5 bases outside the gene matches. Germline-derived CDR1 and CDR2 are SNHLY and FYNNEI. CDR3: CASSDSGGAVNEQFF. The DNA for the CDR3 is TGTGCCAGCAGTGATAGCGGGGGGGCCGTGAATGAGCAGTTCTTC.

This chain connects TRBV4-2 to TRBJ1-4, with no clear D. Germline V gives CDR1 LGHNA, CDR2 YNFKEQ. This CDR3 comprises 15 residues. V was clipped by 4 bases and J by 8 bases, with 17 bases between them. The chain's CDR3 is CASSPNPGYGEKLFF. For the CDR3, the DNA is TGTGCCAGCAGCCCTAATCCGGGGTACGGAGAAAAACTGTTTTTT.

This CDR3 is CASSQHRGTGGYNSPLHF. The CDR3 nucleotides are TGTGCCAGCAGCCAGCATAGGGGGACAGGGGGATATAATTCACCCCTCCACTTT. This chain joins TRBV3-1 (or the pseudogene TRBV3-2) and TRBJ1-6; 11 positions match TRBD1. CDR3 length: 18 residues. From germline, CDR1 is LGHDT and CDR2 YNNKEL (reference sequence). V lost 3 bases and J lost 4; bases outside the gene matches: 8.

CDR3 loop: CAISERGNNYGYTF. As DNA, the CDR3 is TGTGCCATCAGTGAGCGCGGGAATAACTATGGCTACACCTTC. The gene calls are TRBV10-3 and TRBJ1-2; no firm D call. Germline CDR1 is ENHRY and CDR2 is SYGVKD. V dropped 2 bases and J dropped 1 base, with 8 bases sitting between them. The CDR3 consists of 14 residues.

This clone was seen just once. The chain has TRBV5-5 and TRBJ1-5; 8 nucleotides match TRBD1. After removal of 3 bases from V and 7 bases from J, the junction contained 6 bases not matched to a gene. The CDR3 loop spans 14 amino acids. Per the germline V gene, CDR1 is SGHKS and CDR2 is YYEKEE (reference sequence). The CDR3 DNA follows: TGTGCCAGCAGCTCGAAAAACAGGGGGCAGCCCCAGCATTTT. Protein product: CASSSKNRGQPQHF.